The entry that follows covers one TCR beta chain sequence. The antigen remains unidentified. The CDR3 sequence is 15 residues long. Trimming stripped 5 bases from V and 4 bases from J, with 17 bases between. Via MiXCR, TCRdb re-called the 5' RACE reads, giving one row per CDR3 protein. The repertoire holds roughly 170,000 distinct CDR3 sequences, with less than 20% as singletons. The data were obtained in a study of T-cell memory formation after mild COVID-19. Whole-study results and caveats: Pre-infection memory held some responding clones, suggesting pre-existing cross-reactive T cells responded.

Sequencing was carried out using PBMCs or a T cell subset sorted from them (not recorded which). The TCR was taken from a man in his late teens or twenties who had mild COVID-19 (a few samples of this study predate the infection). Cell type and time point are not known. The chain carries TRBV23-1 and TRBJ1-1, with D maybe TRBD1 (6 bases). TRBV23-1 belongs to the ORF category, with a function that is uncertain. Here the CDR3 reads CASSGDRFPGTEAFF. In nucleotides, the CDR3 is TGCGCCAGCAGTGGAGACAGGTTCCCGGGCACTGAAGCTTTCTTT.